Below, 32 T cell receptor beta chains from the same sample are listed, as sequenced in a study of blood T cell repertoires in COVID-19 (dated by TCRdb to about 2020). The library was prepared using the immunoSEQ multiplex PCR assay. TCRdb took this table from immuneACCESS and kept in-frame rearrangements with V and J called. Such tables lack part of the clones; where checked against another copy, unresolved V genes explain under half of the gap, and the rest is unexplained. The sample data list under 250,000 clones, and 70% to 85% of these were observed just once. Of the sample, approximately 9.1% falls within the top ten clones. The sample taken for sequencing was peripheral blood. These receptors were taken from a man older than 75 with acute or convalescent COVID-19.

The chain couples TRBV4-1 to TRBJ2-6; D possibly corresponds to TRBD2 (6 bases). There are 16 residues in the CDR3. Germline loops: CDR1 MGHRA, CDR2 YSYEKL. Trimming took off 4 bases at V and 0 bases at J, with 10 bases between the two ends. This CDR3 reads CASSPGLFSGANVLTF. DNA for the CDR3: TGCGCCAGCAGCCCGGGACTGTTCTCTGGGGCCAACGTCCTGACTTTC.

This clone has just one count. The chain couples TRBV7-2 to TRBJ2-4, with D unresolved. V lost 3 bases to trimming and J lost 4 bases, with 10 bases between them. Germline V gives CDR1 SGHTA, CDR2 FQGNSA. The CDR3 contains 14 residues. The CDR3 coding sequence is TGTGCCAGCAGCTTTGGGCAGCCAAAAAACATTCAGTACTTC. This encodes CASSFGQPKNIQYF.

The CDR3 nucleotides read TGTGCCAGTAGGCCCCCGGACAGGGGAATTACGCAGTATTTT. It codes for CASRPPDRGITQYF. The chain joins TRBV19 to TRBJ2-3, with 9 bases matching TRBD1. The CDR3 contains 14 residues. Looked up from germline, CDR1 is LNHDA and CDR2 is SQIVND (reference sequence). The J segment lost 8 bases and the V segment lost 6 bases, leaving 9 bases of the junction unmatched.

This chain links TRBV27 with TRBJ2-7; 7 bases are shared with TRBD2. Germline CDR1 and CDR2: MNHEY and SMNVEV (reference sequence). After removal of 2 bases from V and 0 bases from J, the junction contained 7 bases not matched to a gene. CDR3 length equals 16 residues. DNA for the CDR3: TGTGCCAGCAGTTTAATAGCGGGTCAGAGCTCCTACGAGCAGTACTTC. Translation: CASSLIAGQSSYEQYF.

This chain joins TRBV6-1 and TRBJ2-2, with a tentative D call TRBD2 (6 bases). Trimming pared 2 bases from V and 7 bases from J, leaving 17 bases between. Germline V CDR1 and CDR2: MNHNS, SASEGT. This CDR3 is built from 16 residues. The CDR3 DNA reads TGTGCCAGCAGTGAATTAGTGACTAGACGGGTCGGGGAGCTGTTTTTT. It codes for CASSELVTRRVGELFF.

V is TRBV4-2 and J is TRBJ2-6; 11 nucleotides agree with TRBD1. Germline V CDR1 and CDR2: LGHNA, YNFKEQ. CDR3 length equals 17 residues. Germline trimming cut 2 bases from V and 2 bases from J; bases unmatched to any gene: 2. The CDR3, as DNA: TGTGCCAGCAGCCAATTGGGACAGGGGGCTGGGGCCAACGTCCTGACTTTC. This translates into CASSQLGQGAGANVLTF.

The chain carries TRBV7-9 and TRBJ1-6; 7 positions match TRBD1. The germline V gene has CDR1 SEHNR and CDR2 FQNEAQ (reference sequence). Trimming cost V 6 bases and J 9 bases; bases outside gene matches: 14. This CDR3 region has 16 residues. CDR3: CASSWPDRDLSSPLHF. The CDR3, as DNA: TGTGCCAGCAGTTGGCCTGACAGGGACCTCTCTTCACCCCTCCACTTT.

The genes are TRBV6-1 and TRBJ2-7, with TRBD1 identical over 8 bases. Germline lookup yields CDR1 MNHNS and CDR2 SASEGT. V trimming: 6 bases; J trimming: 0 bases; junction bases outside the gene matches: 10. This CDR3 is 16 amino acids long. The CDR3: CASRETQGVSSYEQYF. The CDR3 DNA sequence: TGTGCCAGCAGAGAAACACAGGGGGTGAGCTCCTACGAGCAGTACTTC.

The chain carries TRBV7-2 and TRBJ2-1; possibly TRBD2 for D (6 bases). Trimming took off 5 bases at V and 6 bases at J, with 11 bases between the two ends. CDR3 length equals 13 residues. Germline lookup yields CDR1 SGHTA and CDR2 FQGNSA. The CDR3: CASSIWDFNEQFF. The CDR3 DNA reads as TGTGCCAGCAGCATATGGGACTTCAATGAGCAGTTCTTC.

The chain employs TRBV30 and TRBJ1-2; D not certain. Germline CDR1 GTSNPN, CDR2 SVGIG (reference sequence). The CDR3 runs to 11 residues. The germline V and J ends were trimmed by 2 bases and 4 bases, with 5 bases remaining between them. CDR3 nucleotide sequence: TGTGCCTGGAGTCCCATCTATGGCTACACCTTC. Translated: CAWSPIYGYTF.

This chain links TRBV7-3 with TRBJ1-5, with D possibly TRBD1 on 6 matching bases. CDR3 length: 16 residues. Trimming cost V 1 base and J 6 bases, with 16 bases left between them. Germline CDR1 and CDR2: SGHTA and FQGTGA. This CDR3 is CASSLSLRGACQPQHF. In DNA, the CDR3 is TGTGCCAGCAGCTTAAGTTTACGGGGGGCTTGTCAGCCCCAGCATTTT.

The J gene is TRBJ2-3, the V gene TRBV7-2; 8 positions agree with TRBD2. The junction had 8 bases not matched to a gene; V was cut back by 1 base and J by 5 bases. The CDR3 covers 16 residues. From germline, CDR1 is SGHTA and CDR2 FQGNSA. The CDR3 is CASSLGGGRTVDTQYF. CDR3 DNA sequence: TGTGCCAGCAGCTTAGGCGGCGGGAGGACGGTAGATACGCAGTATTTT.

The J gene is TRBJ1-6, the V gene TRBV5-1, with a possible D match to TRBD1 (6 bases). The length of the CDR3 is 13 residues. V was shortened by 4 bases and J by 11 bases, with 13 bases between the two germline ends. Germline CDR1 reads SGHRS; CDR2 reads YFSETQ. CDR3 region: CASSRIGGPPLHF. The CDR3 DNA reads TGCGCCAGCAGCCGTATCGGGGGGCCACCCCTCCACTTT.

The CDR3: CASSPEGEGYNEQFF. As DNA, the CDR3 is TGCGCCAGCAGCCCTGAGGGAGAGGGTTACAATGAGCAGTTCTTC. The chain has TRBV5-1 and TRBJ2-1, with D possibly TRBD2 on 5 matching bases. The V gene's germline CDR1 is SGHRS and CDR2 YFSETQ. V shed 4 bases and J shed 4 bases, with 15 bases lying between them. This CDR3 region has 15 residues.

This clone has only a few counts. The V gene is TRBV7-9, the J gene TRBJ1-4, with D tentatively TRBD1 (5 bases). Trimming pared 5 bases from V and 6 bases from J, leaving 10 bases between. Germline loops: CDR1 SEHNR, CDR2 FQNEAQ (reference sequence). The CDR3 loop spans 13 amino acids. The CDR3 region has the DNA TGTGCCAGCAGCCCCTTGACAGATGAAAAACTGTTTTTT. Amino acid sequence: CASSPLTDEKLFF.

The chain employs TRBV6-5 and TRBJ1-2; TRBD1 agrees at 9 bases. This CDR3 is 13 amino acids long. Germline V gene data show CDR1 as MNHEY and CDR2 as SVGAGI. J was trimmed by 8 bases and V by 5 bases; bases with no gene match: 6. The CDR3 here is CASSQNRGLGYTF. CDR3 DNA sequence: TGTGCCAGCAGTCAAAACAGGGGGCTAGGCTACACCTTC.

The chain links TRBV4-2 to TRBJ1-1; TRBD1 aligns across 9 bases. The V segment lost 5 bases and the J segment 0 bases; nucleotides outside the gene matches: 10. Germline V gene lookup returns CDR1 LGHNA and CDR2 YNFKEQ. The CDR3 runs to 17 residues. The CDR3 protein is CASSSTGTGRVNTEAFF. The CDR3 DNA follows: TGTGCCAGCAGCTCAACCGGGACAGGGCGGGTGAACACTGAAGCTTTCTTT.

V gene TRBV5-1 combines with J gene TRBJ1-2; tentative D call: TRBD1 (5 bases). CDR1 and CDR2 (germline): SGHRS, YFSETQ. CDR3 size: 14 residues. V lost 0 bases to trimming and J lost 5 bases, with 11 bases between them. The CDR3 protein is CASSLVAGIYGYTF. In DNA, the CDR3 is TGCGCCAGCAGCTTGGTCGCAGGGATATATGGCTACACCTTC.

The chain joins TRBV3-1 (or the pseudogene TRBV3-2) to TRBJ1-6; 9 positions match TRBD1. Germline assignment: CDR1 LGHDT and CDR2 YNNKEL (reference sequence). This CDR3 is 14 amino acids long. Trimming at V came to 4 bases and at J to 9 bases, leaving 4 bases not matched to a gene. The CDR3 reads CASSLTGGASPLHF. The CDR3 DNA sequence: TGTGCCAGCAGCCTGACAGGGGGAGCTTCACCCCTCCACTTT.

The chain recombines TRBV19 with TRBJ1-1, with D possibly matching TRBD1 (6 bases). The CDR3 runs to 14 residues. The germline V gene has CDR1 LNHDA and CDR2 SQIVND (reference sequence). Trimming cost V 5 bases and J 0 bases, with 10 bases left between them. CDR3: CASSSRGMNTEAFF. CDR3 nucleotides: TGTGCCAGTAGTTCGAGGGGGATGAACACTGAAGCTTTCTTT.

The genes are TRBV7-6 and TRBJ2-7, with 7 bases matching TRBD1. The V segment lost 4 bases and the J segment 7 bases; nucleotides outside the gene matches: 16. CDR3 size: 16 residues. The germline gives CDR1 SGHVS, CDR2 FNYEAQ. CDR3 in amino acids: CASSSGPGGGLGEQYF. CDR3 coding DNA: TGTGCCAGCAGCTCGGGTCCAGGGGGTGGCCTTGGAGAGCAGTACTTC.

The gene calls are TRBV12-3 or TRBV12-4 and TRBJ1-1, with D unclear. The CDR3 consists of 13 residues. V shed 5 bases and J shed 1 base, with 8 bases lying between them. In DNA form, the CDR3 reads TGTGCCAGCAGTCTAGGAGCGAACACTGAAGCTTTCTTT. Residues: CASSLGANTEAFF.

This chain uses TRBV30 with TRBJ1-2, with a weak D call TRBD1 (6 bases). The CDR3 has 15 amino acids. Deletions cut 3 bases from V and 0 bases from J, with 14 bases between. From germline, CDR1 is GTSNPN and CDR2 SVGIG (reference sequence). The CDR3, as DNA: TGTGCCTGGAGGGTCCCGGACAGAGCTAACTATGGCTACACCTTC. Encoded protein: CAWRVPDRANYGYTF.

The J gene is TRBJ1-5, the V gene TRBV28, with TRBD1 identical over 7 bases. This CDR3 spans 14 amino acids. Looked up from germline, CDR1 is MDHEN and CDR2 is SYDVKM. J was trimmed by 7 bases and V by 7 bases; bases with no gene match: 10. The CDR3: CASNWRGLKQPQHF. The CDR3 region has the DNA TGTGCCAGCAACTGGAGGGGGCTTAAACAGCCCCAGCATTTT.

The V call is TRBV27, the J call TRBJ2-7; 8 nucleotides match TRBD1. Germline V gives CDR1 MNHEY, CDR2 SMNVEV (reference sequence). V lost 2 bases and J lost 2; bases outside the gene matches: 5. The CDR3 loop spans 15 amino acids. In DNA form, the CDR3 reads TGTGCCAGCAGTTTAACCCGACAGGGGACCTACGAGCAGTACTTC. Translation: CASSLTRQGTYEQYF.

V usage is TRBV5-4 and J usage is TRBJ2-1, with 8 bases matching TRBD2. CDR1 and CDR2 (germline): SGHNT, YYREEE (reference sequence). This CDR3 has 15 amino acids. The ends lost 4 bases at V and 4 bases at J; junction bases unmatched: 7. The chain's CDR3 is CASSGDGRAYNEQFF. CDR3 nucleotides: TGTGCCAGCAGCGGGGACGGGAGGGCTTACAATGAGCAGTTCTTC.

V and J are TRBV27 and TRBJ1-5; D is unclear. The V end was cut by 2 bases, the J end by 9 bases, with 11 bases between. In germline, CDR1 is MNHEY, CDR2 SMNVEV (reference sequence). The CDR3 is 13 residues long. DNA of the CDR3: TGTGCCAGCAGTTTAGTTACGCGGGGGCCCCAGCATTTT. It codes for CASSLVTRGPQHF.

The V gene is TRBV2, the J gene TRBJ2-3; 11 nucleotides agree with TRBD2. The length of the CDR3 is 15 residues. Germline V lookup: CDR1 SNHLY, CDR2 FYNNEI. J lost 3 bases, V lost 6 bases, and 5 bases had no gene match. The CDR3 here is CASRPASGRTDTQYF. The CDR3 DNA sequence: TGTGCCAGCAGGCCAGCTAGCGGGAGGACAGATACGCAGTATTTT.

The rearrangement joins TRBV2 to TRBJ2-7; 9 bases align to TRBD1. Germline V lookup: CDR1 SNHLY, CDR2 FYNNEI. J was trimmed by 2 bases and V by 7 bases; bases with no gene match: 12. This CDR3 spans 16 amino acids. CDR3 in DNA: TGTGCCAGCACCCTACAGGGGGCCAAGGTGACCTACGAGCAGTACTTC. As protein: CASTLQGAKVTYEQYF.

This chain connects TRBV5-1 to TRBJ1-1; D gene unclear. V lost 0 bases and J 4 bases, leaving 7 bases between the germline ends. CDR1 SGHRS and CDR2 YFSETQ come from the germline V gene. The CDR3 has 13 residues. The CDR3 DNA reads TGCGCCAGCAGCTTGGACGCTAGCACTGAAGCTTTCTTT. It is translated as CASSLDASTEAFF.

This chain links TRBV3-1 (or the pseudogene TRBV3-2) with TRBJ1-1, with 7 bases aligning to TRBD1. J gave up 4 bases and V 1 base, and 3 bases lay outside the gene matches. The CDR3 is 14 residues long. Germline CDR1 and CDR2: LGHDT and YNNKEL (reference sequence). This CDR3 is CASSQGSGGTEAFF. CDR3 bases: TGTGCCAGCAGCCAAGGATCAGGGGGCACTGAAGCTTTCTTT.

The J gene is TRBJ2-6, the V gene TRBV5-1; D gene unclear. Germline V gives CDR1 SGHRS, CDR2 YFSETQ. Trimming shortened V by 0 bases and J by 4 bases, and 17 bases separated the two germline ends. CDR3 length: 18 residues. The CDR3 region has the DNA TGCGCCAGCAGCTTGGCCCGGTCCCCCGGTAAGGGGGCCAACGTCCTGACTTTC. Its translation is CASSLARSPGKGANVLTF.